This TCR beta chain was recovered during a study of blood T cell repertoires in COVID-19. Study context: Material from acute and convalescent COVID-19 was sourced from the United States, Italy and Spain.

Trimming stripped 2 bases from V and 5 bases from J, with 10 bases between. CDR3 size: 14 residues. From germline, CDR1 is MNHNY and CDR2 SVGAGI (reference sequence). Libraries were prepared by immunoSEQ multiplex PCR; TCRdb keeps only in-frame clonotypes and omits some of them. The data contain around 140,000 clones, about 72% of them singletons. The sample consisted of peripheral blood. This TCR came from a woman aged 70-85 years with acute or convalescent COVID-19. This chain joins TRBV6-6 and TRBJ2-1, with TRBD2 as a possible D gene (6 bases). CDR3 amino acids: CASSYVPGDNEQFF. Written as DNA, the CDR3 is TGTGCCAGCAGTTACGTACCGGGAGACAATGAGCAGTTCTTC.